The entry that follows covers one T cell receptor (beta chain) sequence. Trimming removed 3 bases from V and 1 base from J, with 9 bases in between. Germline V gene lookup returns CDR1 SGHTA and CDR2 FQGNSA. This CDR3 region has 14 residues. Authors' analysis steps: Amplification of reference gene primers provided the estimated nucleated cell counts. Sequenced by immunoSEQ multiplex PCR; TCRdb stores in-frame clones only, minus some. From that table come the V and J calls and clone size; the DNA was used to work out D and trimming. The sample includes 210,000 or so clones, about 82% seen only once; the top ten take about 10%. This entry belongs to a study of blood T cell repertoires in COVID-19. In the study overall: The United States, Italy and Spain provided the acute and convalescent COVID-19 samples. Sample material is recorded as cDNA or gDNA derived from T cells, B-cell-depleted T cells, or PBMCs.

Sequenced sample: peripheral blood. This chain joins TRBV7-2 and TRBJ1-1; possibly TRBD1 for D (5 bases). The receptor's source is an elderly woman with acute or convalescent COVID-19. The CDR3 here is CASSFTGGNTEAFF. In DNA form, the CDR3 reads TGTGCCAGCAGCTTCACGGGGGGGAACACTGAAGCTTTCTTT.